A selection of T cell receptor beta chains follows, all from one sample in a study of blood T cell repertoires in COVID-19. Some clones are missing from TCRdb's copy, which holds only in-frame ones; the method was immunoSEQ multiplex PCR. The data contain under 300,000 clones, about 86% of them seen just once; the ten biggest clones take up more than 9.5%. The sequencing sample was made of peripheral blood. Receptor source: an elderly woman with acute or convalescent COVID-19. The CDR3 runs from the conserved cysteine through the conserved F or W. Fields, in order: V gene, J gene, CDR3 length, D gene, clone size, CDR3 DNA, CDR3 protein. The D gene is left open where the match is weak. Only part of the rows carry a size: once, few, many, or a class if the clone is expanded.

>TRBV2|TRBJ1-6|14|TRBD1|-
TGTGCCAGCAGTTACAGGGGGGGAGGTTCACCCCTCCACTTT
CASSYRGGGSPLHF
>TRBV10-1|TRBJ2-2|17|TRBD1|-
TGCGCCAGCATCAGAAATAAGACAGGGGGCGGCACCGGGGAGCTGTTTTTT
CASIRNKTGGGTGELFF
>TRBV18|TRBJ1-5|15|TRBD1|-
TGTGCCAGCTCACCAGGACAGGGGGGTGGTCAGCCCCAGCATTTT
CASSPGQGGGQPQHF
>TRBV7-9|TRBJ2-7|14|-|-
TGTGCCAGCAGCCTACAGGGTCCTCCCGCCGAGCAGTACTTC
CASSLQGPPAEQYF
>TRBV28|TRBJ2-5|13|TRBD2|-
TGTGCCAGCAGACCGGGGGGGCGGGAGACCCAGTACTTC
CASRPGGRETQYF
>TRBV3-1/TRBV3-2|TRBJ1-6|15|-|-
TGTGCCAGCAGCGGGCAGACAGAAAATAATTCACCCCTCCACTTT
CASSGQTENNSPLHF
>TRBV6-5|TRBJ1-4|14|-|-
TGTGCCAGCACCAGCCTGAAGGGCAGGGAAGAACTGTTTTTT
CASTSLKGREELFF
>TRBV11-2|TRBJ1-5|13|-|-
TGTGCCAGCAGCTACAGGGAAAATCAGCCCCAGCATTTT
CASSYRENQPQHF
>TRBV13|TRBJ1-6|14|-|-
TGTGCCAGCAACCCCGCCGGTGATAATTCACCCCTCCACTTT
CASNPAGDNSPLHF
>TRBV5-1|TRBJ1-2|14|-|-
TGCGCCAGCAGCCCAACCGCACAGAACTATGGCTACACCTTC
CASSPTAQNYGYTF
>TRBV6-6|TRBJ1-5|16|-|-
-
CASSTSTGVGNQPQHF
>TRBV5-1|TRBJ1-1|13|-|-
TGCGCCAGCAGCTTGGTCTCGAACACTGAAGCTTTCTTT
CASSLVSNTEAFF
>TRBV11-2|TRBJ1-5|13|-|-
TGTGCCAGCAGCCGATACAGGTATCAGCCCCAGCATTTT
CASSRYRYQPQHF
>TRBV6-6|TRBJ1-2|14|TRBD1|-
TGTGCCAGCATGTTCGGGGGACAGGGGAACGGCTACACCTTC
CASMFGGQGNGYTF
>TRBV19|TRBJ1-2|13|-|-
TGTGCCAGTAGTATAGCTCAGGACTATGGCTACACCTTC
CASSIAQDYGYTF
>TRBV19|TRBJ2-3|17|TRBD2|-
TGTGCCAGTAGTATAGCGGGGGGATGGTCAAACACAGATACGCAGTATTTT
CASSIAGGWSNTDTQYF
>TRBV2|TRBJ2-7|12|-|-
TGTGCCAGCAGTGTGGACAGATACGAGCAGTACTTC
CASSVDRYEQYF
>TRBV30|TRBJ1-1|14|-|-
TGTGCCTGGAGCGTCATGATGGCGGACACTGAAGCTTTCTTT
CAWSVMMADTEAFF
>TRBV10-1|TRBJ2-7|15|-|many
TGCGCCAGCAGTGATGGGGCGGCCCCAAATTACGAGCAGTACTTC
CASSDGAAPNYEQYF
>TRBV30|TRBJ2-4|12|TRBD1|few
TGTGCCTGGAGGGGACAGGCAAACATTCAGTACTTC
CAWRGQANIQYF
>TRBV19|TRBJ1-4|17|-|-
TGTGCCAGTAGTATAACGGCCCGGGGACGGGGAGGCGAAAAACTGTTTTTT
CASSITARGRGGEKLFF
>TRBV9|TRBJ1-3|16|-|once
TGTGCCAGCAGCGTAGAGTGGGGACTTACCGGAAACACCATATATTTT
CASSVEWGLTGNTIYF
>TRBV7-2|TRBJ1-5|15|-|-
TGTGCCAGCAGCTTAGATGGGGGCGCATGGCAGCCCCAGCATTTT
CASSLDGGAWQPQHF
>TRBV2|TRBJ1-5|13|-|-
TGTGCCAGTGGGGCAGAGGGCAATCAGCCCCAGCATTTT
CASGAEGNQPQHF
>TRBV7-2|TRBJ2-1|17|-|-
TGTGCCAGCAGCTTAGGGGACACTGTTAGGTCCTACAATGAGCAGTTCTTC
CASSLGDTVRSYNEQFF
>TRBV7-2|TRBJ1-1|16|-|-
TGTGCCAGCAGCTTTCGTTCCCAGGGGCCGAGGACTGAAGCTTTCTTT
CASSFRSQGPRTEAFF
>TRBV15|TRBJ2-3|18|-|-
TGTGCCACCAGCAGAGAGCAGATCGGGACTGCACTTACAGATACGCAGTATTTT
CATSREQIGTALTDTQYF
>TRBV10-3|TRBJ2-3|15|-|-
TGTGCCATCAGTGAACTTAACAGTAATTCAGATACGCAGTATTTT
CAISELNSNSDTQYF
>TRBV7-9|TRBJ1-2|16|TRBD1|-
TGTGCCAGCAGCCGGGGGACAGTAATTCCCCCTTATGGCTACACCTTC
CASSRGTVIPPYGYTF
>TRBV3-1/TRBV3-2|TRBJ2-1|15|-|-
TGTGCCAGCAGCCCCGGCAGGGGGGCATTAAATGAGCAGTTCTTC
CASSPGRGALNEQFF
>TRBV28|TRBJ1-5|16|TRBD1|-
TGTGCCAGCAGTCGGAGGACAGGGGGAGGCAATCAGCCCCAGCATTTT
CASSRRTGGGNQPQHF
>TRBV10-3|TRBJ2-3|15|TRBD2|-
TGTGCCATCACCATGGGTGCGGGGGGCACAGATACGCAGTATTTT
CAITMGAGGTDTQYF
>TRBV5-6|TRBJ2-5|15|TRBD1|-
TGTGCCAGCAGCGTCCGGGACAGGGTACTAGAGACCCAGTACTTC
CASSVRDRVLETQYF
>TRBV5-1|TRBJ2-2|15|-|-
TGCGCCAGCAGCTTGGCCGGGGCGAACACCGGGGAGCTGTTTTTT
CASSLAGANTGELFF
>TRBV18|TRBJ1-4|16|-|-
TGTGCCAGCTCACCAAGCATGCAGGCAACTAATGAAAAACTGTTTTTT
CASSPSMQATNEKLFF
>TRBV2|TRBJ1-1|12|TRBD1|-
TGTGCCAGCAGTGGTGGGACAGCTCAGGCTTTCTTT
CASSGGTAQAFF